The 24 T cell receptor beta chains listed next were all sequenced from one sample in a study of blood T cell repertoires in COVID-19. Produced via immunoSEQ multiplex PCR; TCRdb's table is partial and in-frame only. The sample lists roughly 250,000 clones; 65% to 90% were seen once. Sequencing was performed on peripheral blood. The receptor source for this set is a woman in her 70s with acute or convalescent COVID-19.

This CDR3 is CASSVRGGVTGELFF. The CDR3 DNA sequence: TGTGCCAGCAGCGTACGGGGAGGGGTCACCGGGGAGCTGTTTTTT. The chain joins TRBV9 to TRBJ2-2, with 7 bases aligning to TRBD2. The trim removed 1 base at V and 4 bases at J, leaving 4 bases unmatched. This CDR3 has 15 residues. Germline loops: CDR1 SGDLS, CDR2 YYNGEE.

This chain joins TRBV9 and TRBJ2-3; perhaps TRBD1 as D (6 bases). V was trimmed by 3 bases and J by 4 bases, leaving 12 bases between them. CDR1 is SGDLS and CDR2 is YYNGEE in the germline V gene. The CDR3 runs 14 residues. CDR3 sequence (DNA): TGTGCCAGCAGCGCGAGACAGGCCTCAGATACGCAGTATTTT. Translating it yields CASSARQASDTQYF.

This clone came up once. This chain uses TRBV11-2 with TRBJ1-2, with unresolved D. The CDR3 runs to 13 residues. Trimming took off 5 bases at V and 2 bases at J, with 9 bases between the two ends. The germline V gene has CDR1 SGHAT and CDR2 FQNNGV. CDR3 residues: CASSPGGNYGYTF. CDR3 nucleotides: TGTGCCAGCAGCCCAGGTGGGAACTATGGCTACACCTTC.

The chain joins TRBV10-2 to TRBJ1-2; TRBD1 matches 8 bases. Germline V gives CDR1 WSHSY, CDR2 SAAADI. CDR3 length equals 16 residues. V shed 1 base, J shed 2 bases, and the junction held 6 bases outside the gene matches. The DNA of the CDR3 is TGCGCCAGCAGTGAGTTAGGACAGGGACGGAACTATGGCTACACCTTC. Translation: CASSELGQGRNYGYTF.

Points on this clone: Different DNA sequences within this sample yield the same CDR3. The chain carries TRBV27 and TRBJ1-2; 10 bases agree with TRBD1. V shed 0 bases, J shed 7 bases, and the junction held 2 bases outside the gene matches. Germline V gene sequence: CDR1 MNHEY, CDR2 SMNVEV (reference sequence). This CDR3 contains 14 residues. In DNA form, the CDR3 reads TGTGCCAGCAGTTTATCAGGGACAGGGGTTGGCTACACCTTC. Amino acids: CASSLSGTGVGYTF.

As regards this clone: A read error may explain this, as a much larger clone is one base away. V gene TRBV9 combines with J gene TRBJ1-6; TRBD1 might be the D (5 bases). This CDR3 region has 16 residues. Germline loops: CDR1 SGDLS, CDR2 YYNGEE. The CDR3 here is CASRVAPGGGNSPLHF. Here the CDR3 DNA reads TGTGCCAGCCGCGTAGCGCCGGGGGGGGGTAATTCACCCCTCCACTTT.

This chain joins TRBV29-1 and TRBJ1-1, with D perhaps matching TRBD1 (6 bases). The CDR3 covers 15 residues. Deletions cut 1 base from V and 4 bases from J, with 16 bases between. Germline lookup yields CDR1 SQVTM and CDR2 ANQGSEA. The CDR3, as DNA: TGCAGCGTTGAAGGGGTCCAGGGGATGATCACTGAAGCTTTCTTT. It is translated as CSVEGVQGMITEAFF.

The chain joins TRBV15 to TRBJ1-1; perhaps TRBD1 as D (5 bases). Looked up from germline, CDR1 is LNHNV and CDR2 is YYDKDF (reference sequence). CDR3 length equals 13 residues. The ends were cut back, 4 bases at V and 4 bases at J, with 10 bases in the middle. The CDR3 reads CATSTHQGTEAFF. The CDR3 nucleotides are TGTGCCACCAGCACCCACCAGGGCACTGAAGCTTTCTTT.

The V and J genes are TRBV5-8 and TRBJ1-5; TRBD1 is a possible D gene (5 bases). Germline loops: CDR1 SGHTS, CDR2 YDEGEE. The CDR3 totals 14 residues. V was cut by 0 bases and J by 7 bases, with 11 bases left in between. The CDR3 coding sequence is TGTGCCAGCAGCTTGGGGCAGGGAGGACAGCCCCAGCATTTT. Protein sequence: CASSLGQGGQPQHF.

This clone has just a few counts. The gene calls are TRBV28 and TRBJ1-2; 7 bases line up with TRBD1. The length of the CDR3 is 15 residues. Trimming cost V 4 bases and J 8 bases; bases outside gene matches: 13. Germline assignment: CDR1 MDHEN and CDR2 SYDVKM. In nucleotides, the CDR3 is TGTGCCAGCAGTTCTGGCGGTCTTCAGGGGGGAGGCTACACCTTC. Protein product: CASSSGGLQGGGYTF.

This chain uses TRBV2 with TRBJ1-5; 7 bases align to TRBD1. V lost 4 bases to trimming and J lost 1 base; unmatched junction nucleotides: 7. The CDR3 runs 16 residues. Germline CDR1 and CDR2: SNHLY and FYNNEI. This chain's CDR3 is CASSARGLLSNQPQHF. In nucleotides, the CDR3 is TGTGCCAGCAGTGCTAGGGGGCTTTTGAGCAATCAGCCCCAGCATTTT.

The chain combines TRBV23-1 with TRBJ1-5; the D is unclear. TRBV23-1 counts as an open reading frame of uncertain function. V shed 10 bases and J shed 8 bases, with 21 bases lying between them. The length of the CDR3 is 14 residues. CDR3 nucleotide sequence: TGCGCCATACAAACGAAGGCGGGTGGGAAGCCCCAGCATTTT. Translated, it gives CAIQTKAGGKPQHF.

This chain connects TRBV2 to TRBJ2-6; D might be TRBD1 (5 bases). Germline loops: CDR1 SNHLY, CDR2 FYNNEI. The V gene lost 6 bases and the J gene lost 0 bases, with 24 bases spanning the gap. The CDR3 has 20 residues. CDR3: CASRADSTLIIFSGANVLTF. The CDR3 DNA follows: TGTGCCAGCAGGGCCGACAGCACCCTGATCATTTTCTCTGGGGCCAACGTCCTGACTTTC.

The DNA for the CDR3 is TGCGCCAGCAGCCCGTTTGACATCTCCTACGAGCAGTACTTC. It codes for CASSPFDISYEQYF. The rearrangement joins TRBV5-1 to TRBJ2-7, with unresolved D. Trimming left V 4 bases short and J 0 bases short, with 11 bases between. Per the germline V gene, CDR1 is SGHRS and CDR2 is YFSETQ. This CDR3 comprises 14 residues.

The rearrangement uses TRBV7-2 and TRBJ1-3; 9 bases line up with TRBD1. Trimming removed 2 bases from V and 1 base from J; junction bases left unmatched: 9. The CDR3 length is 18 residues. CDR1 is SGHTA and CDR2 is FQGNSA in the germline V gene. CDR3 DNA: TGTGCCAGCAGCTTAACTGGACAGGGGATCAGTTCTGGAAACACCATATATTTT. This translates into CASSLTGQGISSGNTIYF. The full variable domain, completed using reference TRBV7-2 and TRBJ1-3, is GAGVSQSPSNKVTEKGKDVELRCDPISGHTALYWYRQSLGQGLEFLIYFQGNSAPDKSGLPSDRFSAERTGGSVSTLTIQRTQQEDSAVYLCASSLTGQGISSGNTIYFGEGSWLTVV.

The chain is built from TRBV5-1 and TRBJ1-1; D perhaps matches TRBD1 (6 bases). The CDR3 covers 13 residues. CDR1 and CDR2 from the germline V gene are SGHRS and YFSETQ. V dropped 4 bases and J dropped 9 bases, with 16 bases sitting between them. The CDR3: CASSPTGPTKAFF. For the CDR3, the DNA is TGCGCCAGCAGCCCGACAGGACCAACCAAAGCTTTCTTT.

The chain links TRBV7-9 to TRBJ2-2, with D maybe TRBD2 (5 bases). Germline V gene lookup returns CDR1 SEHNR and CDR2 FQNEAQ (reference sequence). V lost 5 bases and J 4 bases, leaving 17 bases between the germline ends. The length of the CDR3 is 16 residues. The CDR3 region has the DNA TGTGCCAGCAGCCGTTCAAGGACTTTGAGCACCGGGGAGCTGTTTTTT. Amino acids: CASSRSRTLSTGELFF.

The V and J genes are TRBV4-1 and TRBJ2-7; 9 nucleotides match TRBD1. Germline CDR1 and CDR2: MGHRA and YSYEKL. The CDR3 length is 16 residues. J gave up 7 bases and V 0 bases, and 10 bases lay outside the gene matches. The CDR3 reads CASSQEGTGIPREQYF. The CDR3 DNA reads as TGCGCCAGCAGCCAAGAGGGGACAGGGATCCCAAGGGAGCAGTACTTC.

The chain combines TRBV28 with TRBJ1-2; D remains ambiguous. The germline V gene encodes CDR1 MDHEN and CDR2 SYDVKM. V lost 5 bases and J 5 bases, leaving 12 bases between the germline ends. The CDR3 is 13 amino acids. As DNA, the CDR3 is TGTGCCAGCAGTCCCCCACCCGGGTATGGCTACACCTTC. Translation: CASSPPPGYGYTF.

V is TRBV19 and J is TRBJ1-2, with D possibly TRBD1 on 6 matching bases. Germline lookup yields CDR1 LNHDA and CDR2 SQIVND (reference sequence). Trimming took 3 bases from V and 8 from J, leaving 13 bases between them. CDR3 length equals 13 residues. CDR3 region: CASSMVYRDGYTF. The CDR3 DNA reads TGTGCCAGTAGTATGGTTTACAGGGACGGCTACACCTTC. Complete variable domain (other parts from reference TRBV19 and TRBJ1-2): DGGITQSPKYLFRKEGQNVTLSCEQNLNHDAMYWYRQDPGQGLRLIYYSQIVNDFQKGDIAEGYSVSREKKESFPLTVTSAQKNPTAFYLCASSMVYRDGYTFGSGTRLTVV.

The chain is built from TRBV5-4 and TRBJ2-2, with D tentatively TRBD1 (5 bases). CDR1 is SGHNT, CDR2 YYREEE, per germline (reference sequence). The CDR3 runs to 16 residues. V was trimmed by 1 base and J by 3 bases, leaving 13 bases between them. The CDR3 sequence: CASSLLLGRDTGELFF. As DNA, the CDR3 is TGTGCCAGCAGCTTGCTACTGGGCAGGGACACCGGGGAGCTGTTTTTT.

The genes are TRBV5-1 and TRBJ1-3; D remains ambiguous. Germline CDR1 is SGHRS and CDR2 is YFSETQ. CDR3 size: 20 residues. V was shortened by 5 bases and J by 4 bases, with 31 bases between the two germline ends. The CDR3 DNA reads as TGCGCCAGCAGTGCCGGGAGCTCTCTAAGGCAGATTATTCCCGGAAACACCATATATTTT. Translation gives CASSAGSSLRQIIPGNTIYF.

This clone appeared a few times. The CDR3, as DNA: TGTGCCAGCAGTTGGGGGGGAGTCGGGGAGCAGTACTTC. Protein: CASSWGGVGEQYF. The chain couples TRBV12-3 or TRBV12-4 to TRBJ2-7, with 7 bases matching TRBD2. CDR3 size: 13 residues. J lost 7 bases, V lost 4 bases, and 7 bases had no gene match.

The rearrangement uses TRBV12-3 or TRBV12-4 and TRBJ1-2; 7 positions match TRBD1. The V segment lost 1 base and the J segment 13 bases; nucleotides outside the gene matches: 6. The CDR3 runs to 12 residues. The CDR3 is CASSLGQGVVTF. The CDR3 DNA sequence: TGTGCCAGCAGTTTAGGACAGGGCGTTGTCACCTTC.